The 11 T cell receptor beta chains listed next were all sequenced from one sample in a study of cytomegalovirus exposure and HLA in healthy donors. Sequencing was performed with immunoSEQ multiplex PCR; in TCRdb, only in-frame clones are kept and a portion is missing. Of fewer than 200,000 clones listed, 90% to 97% are singletons. The sequenced material came from PBMCs. Receptor source: a woman younger than 35 in good health and CMV-seronegative.

The V gene is TRBV7-2, the J gene TRBJ2-1; 7 bases are shared with TRBD1. Germline V lookup: CDR1 SGHTA, CDR2 FQGNSA. This CDR3 has 14 amino acids. Trimming took 5 bases from V and 7 from J; bases not matched to a gene: 8. The CDR3 here is CASSPRTGLNEQFF. The CDR3 nucleotides are TGTGCCAGCAGCCCGCGGACAGGTTTGAATGAGCAGTTCTTC.

This sequence joins TRBV9 and TRBJ2-5; D is possibly TRBD2 (5 bases). Germline V gene sequence: CDR1 SGDLS, CDR2 YYNGEE. The CDR3 has 13 amino acids. Between the trimmed V and J ends, which lost 1 base and 3 bases, there was a span of 7 bases. CDR3 amino acids: CASSVNGEETQYF. CDR3 DNA sequence: TGTGCCAGCAGCGTAAACGGGGAAGAGACCCAGTACTTC. Filled out from reference TRBV9 and TRBJ2-5, the complete variable domain reads DSGVTQTPKHLITATGQRVTLRCSPRSGDLSVYWYQQSLDQGLQFLIQYYNGEERAKGNILERFSAQQFPDLHSELNLSSLELGDSALYFCASSVNGEETQYFGPGTRLLVL.

The chain carries TRBV19 and TRBJ1-4; D call uncertain. Germline V gene sequence: CDR1 LNHDA, CDR2 SQIVND (reference sequence). Trimming cost V 8 bases and J 8 bases, with 12 bases left between them. There are 12 residues in the CDR3. The CDR3 DNA is TGTGCCAGTCGTGGAGGGTACGAAAAACTGTTTTTT. Translation gives CASRGGYEKLFF.

The genes are TRBV4-3 and TRBJ2-7, with D hard to call. Germline CDR1 and CDR2: LGHNA and YSLEER. This CDR3 spans 15 amino acids. V shed 1 base and J shed 0 bases, with 10 bases lying between them. The DNA for the CDR3 is TGCGCCAGCAGCCAAGGCAGCGCATACTCCTACGAGCAGTACTTC. It is translated as CASSQGSAYSYEQYF.

This clone was found once. V is TRBV5-4 and J is TRBJ2-3; 14 bases match TRBD2. The ends lost 2 bases at V and 1 base at J; junction bases unmatched: 9. CDR1 and CDR2 from the germline V gene are SGHNT and YYREEE (reference sequence). The CDR3 covers 19 residues. CDR3 nucleotides: TGTGCCAGCAGCTTAGTCTCGGGACTAGCGGGGGTGGGCACAGATACGCAGTATTTT. Translation: CASSLVSGLAGVGTDTQYF.

The chain uses TRBV7-6 and TRBJ2-7; TRBD1 matches 9 bases. The trim removed 5 bases at V and 5 bases at J, leaving 4 bases unmatched. This CDR3 region has 13 residues. Germline V CDR1 and CDR2: SGHVS, FNYEAQ. CDR3 sequence reads: CASSTGQGDEQYF. CDR3 nucleotide sequence: TGTGCCAGCAGCACGGGACAGGGAGACGAGCAGTACTTC.

The chain is built from TRBV6-4 and TRBJ2-2; 9 bases line up with TRBD2. The CDR3 has 16 residues. Per germline, CDR1 MRHNA and CDR2 SNTAGT. V trimming: 3 bases; J trimming: 3 bases; junction bases outside the gene matches: 5. CDR3 nucleotides: TGTGCCAGCAGTGAAGAAACTAGCGGGCACACCGGGGAGCTGTTTTTT. Its translation is CASSEETSGHTGELFF.

The chain joins TRBV5-5 to TRBJ1-1; D is possibly TRBD1 (5 bases). The germline CDR1 and CDR2 sequences are SGHKS and YYEKEE (reference sequence). Trimming pared 3 bases from V and 5 bases from J, leaving 8 bases between. The CDR3 contains 12 residues. CDR3 DNA: TGTGCCAGCAGCTCGGGGGGAACTGAAGCTTTCTTT. Translating gives CASSSGGTEAFF.

The chain carries TRBV30 and TRBJ2-3; 10 nucleotides match TRBD2. Germline values: CDR1 GTSNPN, CDR2 SVGIG (reference sequence). The V segment lost 3 bases and the J segment 3 bases; nucleotides outside the gene matches: 15. CDR3 length equals 18 residues. CDR3: CAWSRELISGGMTDTQYF. As DNA, the CDR3 is TGTGCCTGGAGCCGGGAACTAATTAGCGGGGGGATGACAGATACGCAGTATTTT.

The J gene is TRBJ2-3, the V gene TRBV18; 9 positions agree with TRBD2. The CDR3 has 18 amino acids. V lost 1 base, J lost 2 bases, and 10 bases stayed unmatched. Germline V gives CDR1 KGHSH, CDR2 LQKENI. The CDR3 loop is CASSPLGFQRGVTDTQYF. DNA of the CDR3: TGTGCCAGCTCACCACTTGGGTTCCAGCGGGGGGTCACAGATACGCAGTATTTT. The full variable domain, in which reference TRBV18 and TRBJ2-3 provide the parts outside the CDR3, is NAGVMQNPRHLVRRRGQEARLRCSPMKGHSHVYWYRQLPEEGLKFMVYLQKENIIDESGMPKERFSAEFPKEGPSILRIQQVVRGDSAAYFCASSPLGFQRGVTDTQYFGPGTRLTVL.

This clone was recorded only once. The chain employs TRBV23-1 and TRBJ2-5; no reliable D call. TRBV23-1 is marked as an open reading frame, function uncertain. Trimming pared 0 bases from V and 5 bases from J, leaving 4 bases between. This CDR3 has 12 amino acids. CDR3 residues: CASSQSRETQYF. In nucleotides, the CDR3 is TGCGCCAGCAGTCAATCGAGGGAGACCCAGTACTTC.